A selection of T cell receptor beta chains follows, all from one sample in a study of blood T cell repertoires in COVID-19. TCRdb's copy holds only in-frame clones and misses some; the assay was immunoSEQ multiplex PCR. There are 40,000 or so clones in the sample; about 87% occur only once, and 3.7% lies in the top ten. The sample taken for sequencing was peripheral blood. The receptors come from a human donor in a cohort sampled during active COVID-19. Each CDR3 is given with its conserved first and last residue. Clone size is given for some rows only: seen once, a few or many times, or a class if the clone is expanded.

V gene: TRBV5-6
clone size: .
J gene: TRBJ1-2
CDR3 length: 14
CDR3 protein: CASSPGTGIYGYTF

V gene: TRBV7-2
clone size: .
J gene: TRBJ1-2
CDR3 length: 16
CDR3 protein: CASSLGDRGLPYGYTF

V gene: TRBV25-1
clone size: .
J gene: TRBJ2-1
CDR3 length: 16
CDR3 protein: CASSELGTSDQGEQFF

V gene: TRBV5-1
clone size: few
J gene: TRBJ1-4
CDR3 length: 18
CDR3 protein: CASSWANDRGATNEKLFF

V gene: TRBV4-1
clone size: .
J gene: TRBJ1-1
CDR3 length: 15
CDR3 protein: CASSQARRTGQDAFF

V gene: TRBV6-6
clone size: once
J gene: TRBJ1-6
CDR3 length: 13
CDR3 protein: CASSGSPGSPLHF

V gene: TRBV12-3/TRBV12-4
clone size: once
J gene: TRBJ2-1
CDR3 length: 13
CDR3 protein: CASRFASGNEQFF

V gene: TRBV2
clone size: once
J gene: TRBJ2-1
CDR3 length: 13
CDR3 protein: CASITLRNNEQFF

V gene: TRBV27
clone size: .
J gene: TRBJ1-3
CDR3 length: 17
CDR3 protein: CASSHRGRGYSGNTIYF

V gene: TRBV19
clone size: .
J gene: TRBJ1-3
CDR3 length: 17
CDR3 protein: CASSIGGVRPSGNTIYF

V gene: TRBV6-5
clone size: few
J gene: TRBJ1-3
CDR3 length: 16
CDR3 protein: CASSYSGLRSGNTIYF

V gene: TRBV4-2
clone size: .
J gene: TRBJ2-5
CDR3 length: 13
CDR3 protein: CASSQESRETQYF

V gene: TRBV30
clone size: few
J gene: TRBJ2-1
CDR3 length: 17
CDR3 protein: CAWSGLAGGGYNNEQFF

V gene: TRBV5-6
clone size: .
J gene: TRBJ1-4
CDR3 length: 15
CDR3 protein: CASSSSRTANEKLFF

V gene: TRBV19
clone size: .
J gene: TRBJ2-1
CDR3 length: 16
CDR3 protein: CASSITAGNSYNEQFF

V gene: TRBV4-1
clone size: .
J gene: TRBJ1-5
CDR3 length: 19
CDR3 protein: CASSQDLNLRPKRNQPQHF

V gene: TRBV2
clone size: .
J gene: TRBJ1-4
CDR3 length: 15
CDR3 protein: CASSADRAQNEKLFF

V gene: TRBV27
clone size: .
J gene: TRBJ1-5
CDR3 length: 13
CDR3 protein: CASSADSNQPQHF

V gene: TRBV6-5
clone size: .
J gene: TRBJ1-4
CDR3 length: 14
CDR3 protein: CASSYQGANEKLFF

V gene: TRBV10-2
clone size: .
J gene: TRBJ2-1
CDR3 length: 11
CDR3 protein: CASSQYNEQFF

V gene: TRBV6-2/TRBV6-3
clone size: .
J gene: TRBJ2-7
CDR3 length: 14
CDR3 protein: CASSYSQGAFEQYF

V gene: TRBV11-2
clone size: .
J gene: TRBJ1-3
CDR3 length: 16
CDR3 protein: CASSLGAGRTGNTIYF

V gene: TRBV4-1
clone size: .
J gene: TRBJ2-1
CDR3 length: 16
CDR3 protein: CASSRRGQTRFDEQFF

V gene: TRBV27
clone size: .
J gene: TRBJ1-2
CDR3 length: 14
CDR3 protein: CASRPRQGNYGYTF

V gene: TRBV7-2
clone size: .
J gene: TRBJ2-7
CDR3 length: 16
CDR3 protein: CASSLAFREMGYEQYF

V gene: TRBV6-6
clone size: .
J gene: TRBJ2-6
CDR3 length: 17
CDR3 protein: CASSPTGVSSGANVLTF

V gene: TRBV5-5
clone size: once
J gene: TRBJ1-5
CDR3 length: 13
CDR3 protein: CASSLFGDQPQHF

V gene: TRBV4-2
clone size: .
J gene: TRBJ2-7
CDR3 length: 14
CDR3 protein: CASSQGGGRYEQYF

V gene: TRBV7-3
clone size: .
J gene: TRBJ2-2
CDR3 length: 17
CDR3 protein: CASSPIRGTSGTGELFF

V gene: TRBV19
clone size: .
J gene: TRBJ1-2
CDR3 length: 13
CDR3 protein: CASSISRRDGYTF

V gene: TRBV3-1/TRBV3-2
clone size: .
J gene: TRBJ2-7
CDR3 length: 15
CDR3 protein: CASSQRVHRPREQYF

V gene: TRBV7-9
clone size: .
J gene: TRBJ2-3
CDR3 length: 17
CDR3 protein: CASSFPVLAGRINTQYF

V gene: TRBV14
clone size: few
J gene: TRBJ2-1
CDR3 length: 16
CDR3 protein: CASSPGQGYSYNEQFF

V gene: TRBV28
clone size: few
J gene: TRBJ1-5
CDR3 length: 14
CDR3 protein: CASRVTGVSQPQHF

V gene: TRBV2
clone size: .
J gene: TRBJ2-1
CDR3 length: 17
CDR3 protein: CASSKTSGGSSYNEQFF

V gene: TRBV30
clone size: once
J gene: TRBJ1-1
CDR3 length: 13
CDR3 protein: CAWSWDRGREAFF

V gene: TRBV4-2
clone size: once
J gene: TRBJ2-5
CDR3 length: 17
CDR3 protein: CASSQWPRGSGQETQYF

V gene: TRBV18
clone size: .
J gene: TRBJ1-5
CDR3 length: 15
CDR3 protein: CASSPGTGSNQPQHF

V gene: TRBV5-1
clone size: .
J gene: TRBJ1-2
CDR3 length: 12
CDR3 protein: CASSLDRGFDTF

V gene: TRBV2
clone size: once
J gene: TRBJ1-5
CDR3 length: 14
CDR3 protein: CASSEWDRNQPQHF

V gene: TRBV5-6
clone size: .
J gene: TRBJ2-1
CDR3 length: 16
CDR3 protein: CASSTASGSLGNEQFF

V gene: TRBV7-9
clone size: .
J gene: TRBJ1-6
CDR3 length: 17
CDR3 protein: CASSYEGSNSYNSPLHF

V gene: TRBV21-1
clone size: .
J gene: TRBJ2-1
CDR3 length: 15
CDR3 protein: CASSATSDSYNEQFF

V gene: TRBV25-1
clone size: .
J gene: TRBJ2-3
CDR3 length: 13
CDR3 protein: CASGAGGTDTQYF

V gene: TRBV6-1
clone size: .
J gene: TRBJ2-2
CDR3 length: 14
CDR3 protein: CASSEISNTGELFF

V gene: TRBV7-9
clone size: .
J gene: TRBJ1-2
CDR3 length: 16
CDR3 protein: CASSLDGTRSFYGYTF

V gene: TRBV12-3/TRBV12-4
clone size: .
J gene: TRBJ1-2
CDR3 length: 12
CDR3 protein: CASSPRTGGYTF

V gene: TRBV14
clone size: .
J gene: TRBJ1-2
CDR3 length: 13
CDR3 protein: CASSQNWTRGYTF

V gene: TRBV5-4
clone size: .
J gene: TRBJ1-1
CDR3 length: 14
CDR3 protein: CASSLVGQYTEAFF

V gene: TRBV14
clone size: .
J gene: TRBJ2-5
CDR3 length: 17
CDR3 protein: CASSQDGGTAFQETQYF

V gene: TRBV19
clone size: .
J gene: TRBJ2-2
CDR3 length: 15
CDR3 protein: CASSDRGADTGELFF

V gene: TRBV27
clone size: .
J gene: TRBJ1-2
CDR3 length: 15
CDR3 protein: CASSSTGTGGYGYTF

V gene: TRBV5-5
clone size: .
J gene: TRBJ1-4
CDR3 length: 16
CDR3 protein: CASSLEGGQRGEKLFF

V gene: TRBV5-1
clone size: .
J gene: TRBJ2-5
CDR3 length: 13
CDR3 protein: CASSQGGSETQYF